The 10 T cell receptor beta chains given below trace back to one sample, sequenced in a study of CD8 T cells in ankylosing spondylitis. For these TCRs, the target antigens are not known. Using its own MiXCR run on the 5' RACE reads, TCRdb lists one record per CDR3 protein. This sample has approximately 400,000 distinct CDR3 sequences; about 24% occur once, and the top ten carry about 0.89%. Study-wide points: Ankylosing spondylitis blood seemed to carry a telltale TCR beta motif made of fewer than ten highly homologous variants.

Sequenced sample: blood, either unsorted or a sorted T cell fraction (not recorded which). The origin of the receptors is a male donor with ankylosing spondylitis.

This clonotype showed up many times. The genes are TRBV12-3 or TRBV12-4 and TRBJ2-2; D is possibly TRBD2 (5 bases). CDR3 length equals 15 residues. The V and J ends lost 5 bases and 3 bases respectively, with 13 bases between them. CDR3 loop: CASSPRVGDTGELFF. The CDR3, as DNA: TGTGCCAGCAGTCCCCGGGTCGGGGACACCGGGGAGCTGTTTTTT.

The chain has TRBV11-3 and TRBJ1-2; TRBD1 matches 12 bases. CDR1 is SGHNT, CDR2 YENEEA, per germline. Trimming cost V 5 bases and J 7 bases; bases outside gene matches: 11. The CDR3 spans 16 residues. In DNA, the CDR3 is TGTGCCAGCAGCCACGGGACAGGGGGCGGGTATGGTGGCTACACCTTC. This encodes CASSHGTGGGYGGYTF. Combining the CDR3 with reference TRBV11-3 and TRBJ1-2 gives the whole variable domain EAGVVQSPRYKIIEKKQPVAFWCNPISGHNTLYWYLQNLGQGPELLIRYENEEAVDDSQLPKDRFSAERLKGVDSTLKIQPAELGDSAVYLCASSHGTGGGYGGYTFGSGTRLTVV.

In this sample, this clonotype turned up many times. An end of the junction differs from the germline gene, which may be a read error. V usage is TRBV5-1 and J usage is TRBJ2-1, with D possibly being TRBD1 (5 bases). The CDR3 extends over 14 amino acids. Looked up from germline, CDR1 is SGHRS and CDR2 is YFSETQ. This CDR3 reads CASSFLDSYNEQFF. The CDR3 DNA follows: TGTGCCAGCAGTTTTCTCGACAGCTACAATGAGCAGTTCTTC.

The rearrangement links TRBV29-1 to TRBJ1-6; 9 bases fit TRBD1. The length of the CDR3 is 14 residues. Germline assignment: CDR1 SQVTM and CDR2 ANQGSEA. With V trimmed by 1 base and J by 14 bases, 9 bases remained unmatched. The CDR3 DNA reads as TGCAGCGTTGAAGTACCGGGACAGGGCCCGGCCCTCCACTTT. Translated, it gives CSVEVPGQGPALHF.

This clonotype came up a few times. This chain connects TRBV10-3 to TRBJ2-1; tentatively, D is TRBD2 (5 bases). Germline V gene lookup returns CDR1 ENHRY and CDR2 SYGVKD. V was clipped by 10 bases and J by 9 bases, with 22 bases between them. The length of the CDR3 is 14 residues. The CDR3 DNA reads as TGTGCCACCGCGGAGGCCCCACAAGGTGGTGAGCAGTTCTTC. Translated, it gives CATAEAPQGGEQFF.

The chain couples TRBV5-4 to TRBJ2-1; 9 positions match TRBD2. The V gene end was trimmed by 0 bases and the J gene end by 4 bases; junction bases not matched to a gene: 26. This CDR3 spans 23 amino acids. The germline V gene has CDR1 SGHNT and CDR2 YYREEE (reference sequence). The CDR3 DNA follows: TGTGCCAGCAGCTTGGGGGGGCTCGGCGGGAGGGCCCCACTATCCCTTGTGTACAATGAGCAGTTCTTC. Encoded protein: CASSLGGLGGRAPLSLVYNEQFF. Complete variable domain (other parts from reference TRBV5-4 and TRBJ2-1): ETGVTQSPTHLIKTRGQQVTLRCSSQSGHNTVSWYQQALGQGPQFIFQYYREEENGRGNFPPRFSGLQFPNYSSELNVNALELDDSALYLCASSLGGLGGRAPLSLVYNEQFFGPGTRLTVL.

The chain carries TRBV20-1 and TRBJ2-1; 11 bases line up with TRBD2. The CDR3 spans 15 residues. Trimming cost V 5 bases and J 9 bases; bases outside gene matches: 12. Germline values: CDR1 DFQATT, CDR2 SNEGSKA (reference sequence). The CDR3 DNA sequence: TGCAGTGCTTCACCCGTAGCGGGAGGGCCAAGTGAGCAGTTCTTC. It specifies CSASPVAGGPSEQFF.

The V call is TRBV5-1, the J call TRBJ1-2; D is perhaps TRBD1 (5 bases). Deletions cut 2 bases from V and 2 bases from J, with 16 bases between. This CDR3 contains 16 residues. Germline CDR1 and CDR2: SGHRS and YFSETQ. CDR3 residues: CASSLIQGGSNYGYTF. CDR3 bases: TGCGCCAGCAGCTTAATCCAGGGAGGTTCGAACTATGGCTACACCTTC.

The chain uses TRBV12-3 or TRBV12-4 and TRBJ1-5; D is perhaps TRBD1 (5 bases). The CDR3 runs to 15 residues. The ends were cut back, 6 bases at V and 4 bases at J, with 16 bases in the middle. The CDR3 DNA is TGTGCCAGCAGCACCTCGGTGGGGCGGAATCAGCCCCAGCATTTT. Its protein is CASSTSVGRNQPQHF.

The genes are TRBV10-3 and TRBJ2-1, with D hard to call. Germline values: CDR1 ENHRY, CDR2 SYGVKD. Trimming took off 5 bases at V and 3 bases at J, with 20 bases between the two ends. The CDR3 runs to 17 residues. The CDR3 reads CAISKSRAALNYNEQFF. CDR3 DNA: TGTGCCATCAGTAAAAGCCGGGCAGCGCTGAACTACAATGAGCAGTTCTTC.